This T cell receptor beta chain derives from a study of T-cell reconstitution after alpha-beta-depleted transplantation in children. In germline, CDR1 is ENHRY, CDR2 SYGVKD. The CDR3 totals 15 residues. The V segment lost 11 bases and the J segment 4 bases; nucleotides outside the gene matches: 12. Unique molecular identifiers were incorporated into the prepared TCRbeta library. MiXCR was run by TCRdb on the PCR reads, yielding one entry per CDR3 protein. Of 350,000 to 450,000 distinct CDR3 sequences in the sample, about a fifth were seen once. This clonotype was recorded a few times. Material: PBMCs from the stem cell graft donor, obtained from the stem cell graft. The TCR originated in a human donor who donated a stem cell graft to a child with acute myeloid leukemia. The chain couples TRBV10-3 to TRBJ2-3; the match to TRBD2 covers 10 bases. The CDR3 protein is CAATALAGEADTQYF. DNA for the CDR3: TGTGCCGCTACGGCCCTAGCGGGAGAAGCAGATACGCAGTATTTT.